These T cell receptor beta chains were read from a single sample in a study of T cell responses to AZD1222 COVID-19 vaccine. This table comes from immunoSEQ multiplex PCR, and its TCRdb copy is limited to in-frame clones, with some not included. The sample carries about 140,000 clones, 88% recorded once. Sequenced here: peripheral blood, sampled 28 days after the second AZD1222 dose. The source is an adult who received the AZD1222 COVID-19 vaccine. CDR3s include the opening cysteine and the closing phenylalanine or tryptophan. The D gene is left open where the match is weak. The size entry is marked missing in some rows and otherwise reads once, few, many or a size class.

d_call	cdr3_length	v_call	j_call	clone_size	cdr3_aa	cdr3_nt
TRBD2	14	TRBV7-2	TRBJ2-5	NA	CASSLIAGGETQYF	TGTGCCAGCAGCTTAATCGCGGGGGGGGAGACCCAGTACTTC
TRBD1	15	TRBV9	TRBJ2-1	NA	CASSVMDRGFGEQFF	TGTGCCAGCAGCGTGATGGACAGGGGGTTTGGTGAGCAGTTCTTC
TRBD2	16	TRBV2	TRBJ2-1	NA	CASRPRLAGGGLEQFF	TGTGCCAGCAGACCCCGACTAGCGGGGGGGGGTCTTGAGCAGTTCTTC
TRBD1	13	TRBV29-1	TRBJ1-1	NA	CSTRQGANTEAFF	TGCAGCACGCGACAGGGGGCAAACACTGAAGCTTTCTTT
TRBD2	21	TRBV10-1	TRBJ2-1	NA	CASSAQIPGLAGVSSYNEQFF	TGCGCCAGCAGTGCCCAAATTCCGGGACTAGCAGGGGTGAGCTCCTACAATGAGCAGTTCTTC
TRBD1	15	TRBV18	TRBJ1-5	NA	CASSPQGQGGQPQHF	TGTGCCAGCTCACCACAGGGACAGGGAGGTCAGCCCCAGCATTTT
TRBD1	16	TRBV9	TRBJ2-4	NA	CASSVGLGQGEGIQYF	TGTGCCAGCAGCGTAGGCCTGGGACAGGGGGAAGGCATTCAGTACTTC
TRBD1	14	TRBV6-5	TRBJ2-7	NA	CASSYGTGGWEQYF	TGTGCCAGCAGTTACGGGACAGGGGGCTGGGAGCAGTACTTC
NA	12	TRBV30	TRBJ1-5	once	CAWSLSNQPQHF	TGTGCCTGGAGTTTAAGCAATCAGCCCCAGCATTTT
NA	14	TRBV2	TRBJ2-1	NA	CASSGSGAYNEQFF	TGTGCCAGCAGTGGATCGGGTGCCTACAATGAGCAGTTCTTC
NA	13	TRBV24-1	TRBJ1-5	NA	CATSDEGVRPQHF	TGTGCCACCAGTGATGAGGGGGTTCGGCCCCAGCATTTT
NA	12	TRBV28	TRBJ1-5	once	CASSSGDQPQHF	TGTGCCAGCAGCTCAGGGGATCAGCCCCAGCATTTT
TRBD2	16	TRBV15	TRBJ2-1	once	CATSRDSGLADNEQFF	TGTGCCACCAGCAGAGATTCTGGACTAGCCGACAATGAGCAGTTCTTC
NA	15	TRBV5-1	TRBJ1-5	NA	CASSLMGATGQPQHF	TGCGCCAGCAGCTTGATGGGGGCGACCGGGCAGCCCCAGCATTTT
NA	14	TRBV5-1	TRBJ1-1	NA	CASSSGYQATEAFF	TGCGCCAGCAGCTCGGGGTACCAGGCGACTGAAGCTTTCTTT
TRBD2	15	TRBV9	TRBJ2-1	NA	CASSAGLASYNEQFF	TGTGCCAGCAGCGCGGGACTAGCCTCCTACAATGAGCAGTTCTTC
TRBD1	14	TRBV5-1	TRBJ1-2	few	CASSPGQPVYGYTF	TGCGCCAGCAGCCCGGGACAGCCCGTCTATGGCTACACCTTC
NA	14	TRBV5-1	TRBJ2-2	NA	CASSFTRDTGELFF	TGCGCCAGCAGCTTTACAAGGGACACCGGGGAGCTGTTTTTT
NA	13	TRBV7-3	TRBJ1-1	NA	CASSTKGDTEAFF	TGTGCCAGCAGCACAAAAGGGGACACTGAAGCTTTCTTT
NA	14	TRBV10-3	TRBJ2-3	NA	CAIRKEGGTDTQYF	TGTGCCATCAGGAAAGAAGGTGGCACAGATACGCAGTATTTT
NA	15	TRBV30	TRBJ1-3	NA	CAWSAERGLGNTIYF	TGTGCCTGGAGTGCTGAGCGGGGGCTTGGAAACACCATATATTTT
NA	13	TRBV7-2	TRBJ1-1	NA	CASSLNTELEAFF	TGTGCCAGCAGCTTAAATACTGAACTTGAAGCTTTCTTT
NA	15	TRBV28	TRBJ1-3	NA	CASSPSGRSGNTIYF	TGTGCCAGCAGTCCCTCCGGTAGGAGCGGAAACACCATATATTTT
NA	14	TRBV5-4	TRBJ2-2	NA	CASGEQGNTGELFF	TGTGCCAGCGGGGAGCAGGGAAACACCGGGGAGCTGTTTTTT
NA	17	TRBV9	TRBJ1-4	NA	CASSSPRGPGKNEKLFF	TGTGCCAGCAGCTCCCCGCGGGGGCCCGGGAAAAATGAAAAACTGTTTTTT
NA	16	TRBV5-4	TRBJ1-5	NA	CASSLDQGRGNQPQHF	TGTGCCAGCAGCTTGGACCAGGGGCGCGGCAATCAGCCCCAGCATTTT
NA	15	TRBV19	TRBJ2-2	NA	CASTPGGANTGELFF	TGTGCCAGTACGCCGGGCGGGGCGAACACCGGGGAGCTGTTTTTT
NA	12	TRBV7-2	TRBJ1-3	NA	CASSSPGNTIYF	TGTGCCAGCAGCTCCCCAGGAAACACCATATATTTT
TRBD2	17	TRBV5-1	TRBJ2-3	once	CASSLGTLATSTDTQYF	TGCGCCAGCAGCTTGGGGACACTAGCGACTAGCACAGATACGCAGTATTTT
NA	14	TRBV25-1	TRBJ2-3	NA	CASSEDLSWDTQYF	TGTGCCAGCAGTGAGGACCTCTCTTGGGATACGCAGTATTTT
NA	13	TRBV28	TRBJ1-2	NA	CASSSGSVYGYTF	TGTGCCAGCAGTTCGGGTTCGGTCTATGGCTACACCTTC
NA	14	TRBV7-7	TRBJ2-2	NA	CASSPDWLTGELFF	TGTGCTAGCAGCCCTGATTGGCTCACCGGGGAGCTGTTTTTT
NA	16	TRBV7-2	TRBJ2-2	NA	CASSSLGGGNTGELFF	TGTGCCAGCAGCTCCCTTGGAGGGGGGAACACCGGGGAGCTGTTTTTT
NA	16	TRBV4-1	TRBJ1-6	NA	CASSQEGSSYNSPLHF	TGCGCCAGCAGCCAAGAGGGGAGCTCCTATAATTCACCCCTCCACTTT
TRBD1	17	TRBV5-4	TRBJ2-4	once	CASSLTRDSLAKNIQYF	TGTGCCAGCAGCCTTACCCGGGACAGTCTAGCCAAAAACATTCAGTACTTC
NA	16	TRBV28	TRBJ1-5	NA	CASSRVGQGFDQPQHF	TGTGCCAGCAGCCGAGTAGGGCAGGGGTTCGATCAGCCCCAGCATTTT
NA	14	TRBV5-1	TRBJ2-3	NA	CASSLARLGDTQYF	TGCGCCAGCAGCTTGGCCCGACTAGGGGATACGCAGTATTTT
NA	15	TRBV19	TRBJ2-3	NA	CASTRRMQGTDTQYF	TGTGCCAGTACTAGAAGGATGCAGGGAACAGATACGCAGTATTTT
NA	12	TRBV10-1	TRBJ2-2	NA	CASSGGAGELFF	TGCGCCAGCTCCGGCGGAGCCGGGGAGCTGTTTTTT
NA	18	TRBV25-1	TRBJ2-1	NA	CASSESGGWPGGNNEQFF	TGTGCCAGCAGTGAGTCGGGGGGCTGGCCAGGGGGTAACAATGAGCAGTTCTTC
NA	12	TRBV28	TRBJ1-5	NA	CASITPAGPQHF	TGTGCCAGCATCACCCCCGCGGGGCCCCAGCATTTT
NA	13	TRBV3-1/TRBV3-2	TRBJ1-5	NA	CASSPQGDQPQHF	TGTGCCAGCAGCCCACAAGGGGATCAGCCCCAGCATTTT
NA	14	TRBV5-4	TRBJ2-3	NA	CASSPRRGTDTQYF	TGTGCCAGCAGCCCTCGACGGGGCACAGATACGCAGTATTTT
NA	11	TRBV7-9	TRBJ2-2	once	CASSSSGELFF	TGTGCCAGCAGCTCCAGTGGGGAGCTGTTTTTT
NA	14	TRBV5-4	TRBJ1-3	NA	CASSPYGLGNTIYF	TGTGCCAGCAGCCCCTACGGGCTCGGAAACACCATATATTTT
TRBD1	12	TRBV30	TRBJ1-2	NA	CAWEDRGYGYTF	TGTGCCTGGGAGGACAGGGGCTATGGCTACACCTTC
TRBD1	15	TRBV15	TRBJ2-7	once	CATRKVPGQSYEQYF	TGTGCCACCAGAAAAGTACCGGGACAGAGCTACGAGCAGTACTTC
NA	16	TRBV28	TRBJ2-1	once	CASSLPGTTMGNEQFF	TGTGCCAGCAGTTTACCCGGGACCACAATGGGTAATGAGCAGTTCTTC
NA	15	TRBV9	TRBJ1-2	NA	CASSPLRHSNYGYTF	TGTGCCAGCAGCCCCCTCCGGCACAGTAACTATGGCTACACCTTC
NA	12	TRBV30	TRBJ1-2	once	CAGGETNYGYTF	TGTGCCGGGGGGGAAACCAACTATGGCTACACCTTC
TRBD1	13	TRBV28	TRBJ1-1	NA	CASSSGTGPRAFF	TGTGCCAGCAGTTCCGGGACAGGCCCGCGAGCTTTCTTT